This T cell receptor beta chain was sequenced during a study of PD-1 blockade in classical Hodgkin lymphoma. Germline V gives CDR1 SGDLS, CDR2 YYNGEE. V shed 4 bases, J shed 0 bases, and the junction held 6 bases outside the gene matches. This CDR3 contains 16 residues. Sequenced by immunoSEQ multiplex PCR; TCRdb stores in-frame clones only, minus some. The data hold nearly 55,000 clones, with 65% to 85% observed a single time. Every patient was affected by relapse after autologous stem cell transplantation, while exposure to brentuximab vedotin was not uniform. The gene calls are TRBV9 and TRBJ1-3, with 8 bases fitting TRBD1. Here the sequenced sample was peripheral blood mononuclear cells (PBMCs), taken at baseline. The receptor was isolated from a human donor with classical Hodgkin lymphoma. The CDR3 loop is CASSSGQVSSGNTIYF. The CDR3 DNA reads TGTGCCAGCAGCTCGGGACAGGTGAGCTCTGGAAACACCATATATTTT.